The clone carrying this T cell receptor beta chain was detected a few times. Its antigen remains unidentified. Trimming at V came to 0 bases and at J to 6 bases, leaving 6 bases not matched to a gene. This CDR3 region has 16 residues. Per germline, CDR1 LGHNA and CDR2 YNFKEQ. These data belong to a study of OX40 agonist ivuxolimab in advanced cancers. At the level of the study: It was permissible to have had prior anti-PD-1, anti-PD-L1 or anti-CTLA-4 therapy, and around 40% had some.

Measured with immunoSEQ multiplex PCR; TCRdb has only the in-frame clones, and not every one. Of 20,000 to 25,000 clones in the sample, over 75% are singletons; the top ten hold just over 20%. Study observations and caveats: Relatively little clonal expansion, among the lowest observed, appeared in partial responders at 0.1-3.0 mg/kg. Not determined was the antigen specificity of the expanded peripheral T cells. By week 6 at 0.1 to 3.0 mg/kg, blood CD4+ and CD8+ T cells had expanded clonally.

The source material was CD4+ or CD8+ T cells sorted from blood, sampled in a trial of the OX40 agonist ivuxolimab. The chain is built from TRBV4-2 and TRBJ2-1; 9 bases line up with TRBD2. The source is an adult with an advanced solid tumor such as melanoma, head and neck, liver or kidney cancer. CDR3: CASSQDGRGGSNEQFF. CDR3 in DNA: TGTGCCAGCAGCCAAGACGGGCGGGGGGGCTCCAATGAGCAGTTCTTC.